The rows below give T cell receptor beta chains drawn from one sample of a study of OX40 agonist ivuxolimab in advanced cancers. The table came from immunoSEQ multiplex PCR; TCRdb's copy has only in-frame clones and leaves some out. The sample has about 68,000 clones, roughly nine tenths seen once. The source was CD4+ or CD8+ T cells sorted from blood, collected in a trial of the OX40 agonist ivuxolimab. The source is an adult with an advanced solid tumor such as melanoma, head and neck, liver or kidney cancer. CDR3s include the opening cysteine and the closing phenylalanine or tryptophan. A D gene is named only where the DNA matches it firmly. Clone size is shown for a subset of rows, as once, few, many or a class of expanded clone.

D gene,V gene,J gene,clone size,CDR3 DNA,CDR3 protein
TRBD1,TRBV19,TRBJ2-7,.,TGTGCCAGTAGCGTTAAAGGGACAGCGACCGGGCAGCAGTACTTC,CASSVKGTATGQQYF
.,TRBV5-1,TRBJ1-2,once,TGCGCCAGCAGCTTGGGGGGTGGCTACACCTTC,CASSLGGGYTF
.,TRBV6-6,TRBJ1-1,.,TGTGCCAGCAGTTACTCGGGAAGGGGACTTGAAGCTTTCTTT,CASSYSGRGLEAFF
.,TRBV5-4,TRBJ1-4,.,TGTGCCAGCAGCTGGTCCCAGGGTGCTAATGAAAAACTGTTTTTT,CASSWSQGANEKLFF
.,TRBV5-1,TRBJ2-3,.,TGCGCCAGCAGCTTCACCCTCACAGATACGCAGTATTTT,CASSFTLTDTQYF
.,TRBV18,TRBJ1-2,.,TGTGCCAGCTCACCACAGGGAGTCCGTGGCTACACCTTC,CASSPQGVRGYTF
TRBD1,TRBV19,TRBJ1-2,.,TGTGCCAGTAGACGGACAGGGTTTACCTATGGCTACACCTTC,CASRRTGFTYGYTF
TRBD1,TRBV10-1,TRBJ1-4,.,TGCGCCTGCCGAGGACAGGGGGTTGCAACTAATGAAAAACTGTTTTTT,CACRGQGVATNEKLFF
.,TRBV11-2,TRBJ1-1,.,TGTGCCAGCAGCTTAACTCAAAACACTGAAGCTTTCTTT,CASSLTQNTEAFF
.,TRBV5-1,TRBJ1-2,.,TGCGCCAGCAGCCCCCGGGATAGCGGGTACTATGGCTACACCTTC,CASSPRDSGYYGYTF
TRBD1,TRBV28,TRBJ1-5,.,TGTGCCAGCACCCGACGACAGGGCCCAGGGAATCAGCCCCAGCATTTT,CASTRRQGPGNQPQHF
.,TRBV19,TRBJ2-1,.,TGTGCCAGTAGTATAGTAGGGGTGCTATACAATGAGCAGTTCTTC,CASSIVGVLYNEQFF
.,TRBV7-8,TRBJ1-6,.,TGTGCCAGCAGCTGGTCCCCTGGGGTCCAGGGTTTCCTGTACTTT,CASSWSPGVQGFLYF
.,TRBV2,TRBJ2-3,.,TGTGCCAGCGGCCGGGCCGCCCCCGGGACAGATACGCAGTATTTT,CASGRAAPGTDTQYF
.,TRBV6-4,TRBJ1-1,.,TGTGCCAGCAGTGCAGGAGGGATGAACACTGAAGCTTTCTTT,CASSAGGMNTEAFF
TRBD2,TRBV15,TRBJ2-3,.,TGTGCCACCAGCAGGAGGACTAGCGGCACAGATACGCAGTATTTT,CATSRRTSGTDTQYF
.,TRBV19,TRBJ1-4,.,TGTGCCAGTAGTACCAAGGGGGGTTCGACTAATGAAAAACTGTTTTTT,CASSTKGGSTNEKLFF
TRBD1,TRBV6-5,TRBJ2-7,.,TGTGCCAGCAACGGACAGGGGGCAGGCTCCTACGAGCAGTACTTC,CASNGQGAGSYEQYF
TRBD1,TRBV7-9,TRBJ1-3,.,TGTGCCAGCAGCCCCGGGACAGGGTCGGCAAACACCATATATTTT,CASSPGTGSANTIYF
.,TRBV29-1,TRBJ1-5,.,TGCAGCGTTATGACAGTAAGCAATCAGCCCCAGCATTTT,CSVMTVSNQPQHF
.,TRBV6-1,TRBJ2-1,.,TGTGCCAGCAGTCAAGACTACCCCTCCTACAATGAGCAGTTCTTC,CASSQDYPSYNEQFF
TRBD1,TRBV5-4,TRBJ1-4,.,TGTGCCAGCAGCCCGGGACAGAATGAAAAACTGTTTTTT,CASSPGQNEKLFF
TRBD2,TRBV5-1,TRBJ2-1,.,TGCGCCAGCAGCCGTTCTAGCGGGGGTATTCCCGTCCCACAATACGAGCAGTTCTTC,CASSRSSGGIPVPQYEQFF
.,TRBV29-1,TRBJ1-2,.,TGCAGCGTTGAAGGAGCGGCCGCCCGCGCTGGCTACACCTTC,CSVEGAAARAGYTF
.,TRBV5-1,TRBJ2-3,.,TGCGCCAGCAGCTTGCAAGGTACCCCAGATACGCAGTATTTT,CASSLQGTPDTQYF
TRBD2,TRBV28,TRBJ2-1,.,TGTGCCAGCAGTTCTAGCGGGAGGGCCGGGCAGTTCTTC,CASSSSGRAGQFF
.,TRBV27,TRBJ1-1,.,TGTGCCAGCAGTTCGACAGTATTGAACACTGAAGCTTTCTTT,CASSSTVLNTEAFF
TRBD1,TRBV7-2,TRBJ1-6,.,TGTGCCAGCAGGAATCCAGGGGGCGCCTATAATTCACCCCTCCACTTT,CASRNPGGAYNSPLHF
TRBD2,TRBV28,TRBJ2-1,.,TGTGCCAGCAGTGGGCCGATACTAGCGGGAGGGTTGAATGAGCAGTTCTTC,CASSGPILAGGLNEQFF
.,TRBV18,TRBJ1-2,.,TGTGCCAGCTCACCCGAAGGTTTCTTTACAGGGTTTGATGGCTACACCTTC,CASSPEGFFTGFDGYTF
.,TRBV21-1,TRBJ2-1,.,TGTGCCAGCACCAATTGGGGGACTAGCGGGAGAAGTAATGAGCAGTTCTTC,CASTNWGTSGRSNEQFF
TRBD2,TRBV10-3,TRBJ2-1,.,TGTGCCATCAGTGCGGGTAGCGGGAGGACAAACAATGAGCAGTTCTTC,CAISAGSGRTNNEQFF
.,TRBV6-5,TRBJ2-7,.,TGTGCCAGCAGAAAGACAGCGTACGAGCAGTACTTC,CASRKTAYEQYF